Listed below are T cell receptor beta chains from one sample, sequenced in a study of shared clonotypes between healthy human individuals. Assay used: immunoSEQ multiplex PCR; TCRdb lists only in-frame clones, some missing. This repertoire shows some 2 million clones, just under 95% found once; its top ten account for under 1.5%. Sequencing was done on a sample of naive CD8+ T cells sorted from blood. The receptors here all came from a man between 18 and 29 years old in good health. Each CDR3 is given with its conserved first and last residue. Fields, in order: D gene, clone size, V gene, J gene, CDR3 protein, CDR3 DNA. The D gene is left open where the match is weak. Expanded clones get a size class; other rows say once, few or many, or leave the size out.

-,-,TRBV2,TRBJ1-3,CASEEDSYSGNTIYF,TGTGCCAGCGAGGAAGACAGCTACTCTGGAAACACCATATATTTT
-,-,TRBV27,TRBJ2-5,CASSLSTAEETQYF,TGTGCCAGCAGTTTATCAACAGCCGAAGAGACCCAGTACTTC
-,-,TRBV10-3,TRBJ1-3,CAISEGGAPGNTIYF,TGTGCCATCAGTGAAGGGGGGGCCCCTGGAAACACCATATATTTT
-,-,TRBV4-1,TRBJ1-2,CASSQDGRGNGYTF,TGCGCCAGCAGCCAAGATGGCAGGGGCAATGGCTACACCTTC
-,-,TRBV5-1,TRBJ2-1,CASSLEGGSYNEQFF,TGCGCCAGCAGCTTGGAGGGAGGCTCCTACAATGAGCAGTTCTTC
-,-,TRBV6-6,TRBJ2-7,CASSYSDEGFYEQYF,TGTGCCAGCAGTTACTCGGATGAGGGCTTCTACGAGCAGTACTTC
-,-,TRBV27,TRBJ1-1,CASSFGTDGTATLRAFF,TGTGCCAGCAGTTTTGGCACTGACGGGACGGCTACCCTTAGGGCTTTCTTT
TRBD2,-,TRBV6-5,TRBJ2-1,CASSSGGARNEQFF,TGTGCCAGCAGTTCCGGGGGGGCAAGAAATGAGCAGTTCTTC
TRBD2,-,TRBV29-1,TRBJ2-7,CSVELLAGPSYEQYF,TGCAGCGTTGAACTCCTAGCGGGACCCTCCTACGAGCAGTACTTC
-,-,TRBV5-6,TRBJ1-4,CASSLAGEEKLFF,TGTGCCAGCAGCTTGGCAGGGGAGGAAAAACTGTTTTTT
-,once,TRBV7-9,TRBJ2-2,CASCQLENTGELFF,TGTGCCAGCTGTCAGTTGGAGAACACCGGGGAGCTGTTTTTT
-,once,TRBV5-1,TRBJ2-5,CASSLAYGQQQETQYF,TGCGCCAGCAGCTTGGCCTACGGGCAACAGCAAGAGACCCAGTACTTC
-,-,TRBV28,TRBJ2-5,CASAQGFAQETQYF,TGTGCCAGCGCGCAGGGGTTTGCCCAGGAGACCCAGTACTTC
-,-,TRBV5-1,TRBJ2-7,CASRLTGAGSF,TGCGCCAGCAGGTTAACGGGAGCCGGATCCTTC
-,-,TRBV11-3,TRBJ2-2,CASSPGGVGELFF,TGTGCCAGCAGCCCTGGTGGAGTCGGGGAGCTGTTTTTT
-,once,TRBV6-6,TRBJ2-7,CASSYGGEQYF,TGTGCCAGCAGTTACGGAGGAGAGCAGTACTTC
-,-,TRBV7-9,TRBJ2-7,CASSPLSYEQYF,TGTGCCAGCAGCCCCCTCTCCTACGAGCAGTACTTC
-,-,TRBV28,TRBJ1-4,CASSLIGDDEKLFF,TGTGCCAGCAGTTTAATCGGGGACGATGAAAAACTGTTTTTT
TRBD2,once,TRBV2,TRBJ2-1,CASIVTSGRAVGYNEQFF,TGTGCCAGCATAGTGACTAGCGGGAGGGCCGTAGGATACAATGAGCAGTTCTTC
TRBD1,-,TRBV27,TRBJ2-5,CASGQLLPQGEETQYF,TGTGCCAGCGGTCAGCTTCTGCCTCAGGGGGAAGAGACCCAGTACTTC
TRBD1,-,TRBV27,TRBJ1-4,CASPNPPIRDRGVEKLFF,TGTGCCAGCCCGAATCCTCCAATCCGGGACAGGGGAGTTGAAAAACTGTTTTTT
-,-,TRBV27,TRBJ2-7,CASSLTGSEQYF,TGTGCCAGCAGCTTGACAGGTTCCGAGCAGTACTTC
TRBD2,-,TRBV9,TRBJ2-3,CASSVEGIAGDFLDTQYF,TGTGCCAGCAGCGTAGAAGGGATAGCGGGGGATTTCTTAGATACGCAGTATTTT
-,-,TRBV2,TRBJ1-1,CAGRWGSAAEAFF,TGTGCCGGTCGATGGGGTAGTGCGGCTGAAGCTTTCTTT
TRBD1,-,TRBV6-5,TRBJ1-2,CASTAGGLGGYTF,TGTGCCAGCACCGCAGGGGGGTTGGGGGGCTACACCTTC
-,-,TRBV11-2,TRBJ2-3,CASSLDPGTDTQYF,TGTGCCAGCAGCTTAGATCCCGGTACAGATACGCAGTATTTT
TRBD1,-,TRBV14,TRBJ1-2,CASSRDRGPGYTF,TGTGCCAGCAGCCGAGACAGGGGGCCTGGGTACACCTTC
-,-,TRBV7-9,TRBJ2-7,CASSTELDGYYEQYF,TGTGCCAGCAGCACCGAACTGGACGGTTACTACGAGCAGTACTTC
-,-,TRBV2,TRBJ2-3,CASSENGSWDTQYF,TGTGCCAGCAGTGAAAATGGTAGTTGGGATACGCAGTATTTT
TRBD2,-,TRBV10-2,TRBJ2-7,CASSESGSSGSYEQYF,TGCGCCAGCAGTGAGTCTGGCTCTAGCGGGAGCTACGAGCAGTACTTC
-,-,TRBV25-1,TRBJ2-3,CASSELGSWVTDTQYF,TGTGCCAGCAGTGAACTAGGGTCCTGGGTCACAGATACGCAGTATTTT
TRBD1,-,TRBV11-2,TRBJ2-1,CASSWDRGHEQFF,TGTGCCAGCAGCTGGGACAGGGGCCATGAGCAGTTCTTC